A selection of T cell receptor beta chains follows, all from one sample in a study of blood T cell repertoires in COVID-19. Clones were read by immunoSEQ multiplex PCR, and TCRdb kept only the in-frame ones, dropping some. Of roughly 250,000 clones in the sample, about 91% are singletons; the top ten hold 2% to 3%. Sequencing was performed on peripheral blood. These receptors were obtained from a person aged 18 to 30 with COVID-19, enrolled during active disease. CDR3s include the opening cysteine and the closing phenylalanine or tryptophan. Each record gives: clone size, J gene, D gene, V gene, CDR3 DNA, CDR3 protein. A D gene is named only where the DNA matches it firmly. Some rows mark clone size as missing; the rest say once, few, many or name a class of expanded clone.

-	TRBJ1-2	-	TRBV4-3	TGCGCCAGCAGCCAAGATTGGGGGAGGGGCTATGGCTACACCTTC	CASSQDWGRGYGYTF
once	TRBJ1-1	TRBD1	TRBV19	TGTGCCAGTAGCCCGACAGGGTTAGTGAACACTGAAGCTTTCTTT	CASSPTGLVNTEAFF
-	TRBJ1-2	-	TRBV30	TGTGCCTGGAGTGTTTACAGGACTAACTATGGCTACACCTTC	CAWSVYRTNYGYTF
-	TRBJ2-2	-	TRBV9	TGTGCCAGCAGCGATACAGTTTCCGGGGAGCTGTTTTTT	CASSDTVSGELFF
-	TRBJ2-7	TRBD2	TRBV7-2	TGTGCCAGCAGCTTAGGACTAGCGGGTAACCAATACGAGCAGTACTTC	CASSLGLAGNQYEQYF
-	TRBJ2-7	TRBD2	TRBV7-2	TGTGCCAGCAGCTCGGCTAGCGGGAACCTCATCTCCTACGAGCAGTACTTC	CASSSASGNLISYEQYF
-	TRBJ1-2	-	TRBV30	TGTGCCTGGAGCGAGGTGGGGCATGGCTATGGCTACACCTTC	CAWSEVGHGYGYTF
few	TRBJ2-1	-	TRBV4-2	TGTGCCAGCAGCCTAGGGGGGGGGACCACACCCTACAATGAGCAGTTCTTC	CASSLGGGTTPYNEQFF
-	TRBJ2-7	-	TRBV4-3	TGCGCCAGCAGCCCCTCCGAGGCTTTCAGCTCCTACGAGCAGTACTTC	CASSPSEAFSSYEQYF
-	TRBJ2-5	-	TRBV4-1	TGCGCCAGCAGCCAAATCTTCGGACAGCGGGAGACCCAGTACTTC	CASSQIFGQRETQYF
-	TRBJ2-5	-	TRBV7-2	TGTGCCAGCAGCTTAGCCTTTCGGGAGACCCAGTACTTC	CASSLAFRETQYF